Described below is a single T cell receptor beta chain sequence and its context. Only in-frame clones appear in the TCRdb table, and some are missing; sequencing was by immunoSEQ multiplex PCR. The table has roughly 700,000 clones, roughly 90% seen once; the top ten hold around 0.0099%. This sample is drawn from a study of shared T cell receptors in the human thymus. CDR1 and CDR2 from the germline V gene are MNHEY and SMNVEV (reference sequence). After removal of 5 bases from V and 7 bases from J, the junction contained 4 bases not matched to a gene. This CDR3 contains 14 residues. This sample was also put to use in a study of human thymus T cells. That work adds: Immunologically healthy infants in Finland undergoing congenital heart defect surgery were the donors. Resected material from corrective heart surgery provided the thymus tissue analysed.

The sequencing input was thymocytes. The clonotype comes from a boy under two years old with a congenital heart defect. This rearrangement joins TRBV27 to TRBJ2-1; 11 bases fit TRBD1. The CDR3 DNA reads TGTGCCAGCAGTGCGGACAGGGGGCGGAATGAGCAGTTCTTC. Protein product: CASSADRGRNEQFF.